This record concerns one TCR beta chain sequence. Antigen unknown. This sample is drawn from a study of Ad26.COV2.S vaccination and SARS-CoV-2 variants. In the study overall: Donor allocation was to the COV1001 Ad26.COV2.S trial arm. In the study, Ad26.COV2.S was injected intramuscularly once, or twice 56 days apart.

The study, taken as a whole, reports: Using TCR breadth and depth analyses may have led to underestimated total T cell responses.

Assay: immunoSEQ multiplex PCR; the TCRdb copy retains only in-frame clones and omits some. The top ten clones hold 12% of a sample with 400,000 to 450,000 clones, 90% of them seen once. Stated treatment: about 20 received Ad26.COV2.S at low or high dose, single or two shots; 5 received placebo; per-sample allocation not given. Day 63 after the first injection of vaccine or placebo was the sampling time. This adult donor, from Boston, was 18-55 years old. This TCR derives from a person aged 18-60 years who received the Ad26.COV2.S COVID-19 vaccine or a placebo. The sample consisted of peripheral blood, taken in a trial of Ad26.COV2.S vaccine versus placebo.

The CDR3 DNA reads as TGTGCTAGTGGCCCGAGGAGCGGGCAAAATGAAAAACTGTTTTTT. Protein sequence: CASGPRSGQNEKLFF. This chain links TRBV12-5 with TRBJ1-4; D not resolved. The CDR3 has 15 amino acids. Germline assignment: CDR1 LGHNT and CDR2 FRNRAP. Trimming cost V 6 bases and J 5 bases, with 16 bases left between them.